The clone carrying this TCR beta chain was picked up a small number of times. This entry is derived from a study of cytomegalovirus exposure and HLA in healthy donors. The wider study: The study's early data release held about 77 million unique TCRs from HLA-typed donors.

The PCR had 60 Vbeta and 13 Jbeta primers. The repertoire was sequenced with immunoSEQ multiplex PCR; TCRdb's copy has only in-frame clones and lacks some. The sample includes roughly 100,000 clones, 10% of them seen just once. With 3 bases removed from V and 5 bases from J, the gap between germline ends came to 14 bases. The V gene's germline CDR1 is SGDLS and CDR2 YYNGEE. The CDR3 totals 15 residues. The TCR sequence derives from a man aged 40-55 years in good health and CMV-seropositive. The specimen sequenced was PBMCs. The J gene is TRBJ2-2, the V gene TRBV9; D might be TRBD1 (6 bases). DNA of the CDR3: TGTGCCAGCAGCGAAGAAACAGGGCAGACCGGGGAGCTGTTTTTT. Amino acid sequence: CASSEETGQTGELFF.